These 18 T cell receptor beta chains were all obtained from the same sample, sequenced in a study of T cells in Graves' hyperthyroidism and ophthalmopathy (dated by TCRdb to between 2018 and 2020). To prepare the library, multiplex PCR was applied. TCRdb lists the instrument as Illumina HiSeq 2000. TCR beta CDR3 regions were amplified from RNA transcripts. A first-round RT-PCR of the TCR CDR3 used the HTBI primer set with the Qiagen OneStep RT-PCR kit. In-frame beta chains were kept once TCRdb had trimmed the public reads at Q25 with fastp and called clones with MiXCR. When rows share a CDR3 protein, they turn into one entry using the most common DNA and genes. A total of fewer than 400,000 distinct CDR3 sequences appear in this sample, 15% to 18% of them only once. Of the sample, around a quarter falls within the top ten clones. The sample was blood. The receptors derive from a woman under 30 with Graves' hyperthyroidism that later progressed to Graves' ophthalmopathy.

This clonotype came up a few times. The chain links TRBV5-1 to TRBJ2-3, with D possibly being TRBD2 (5 bases). V was shortened by 4 bases and J by 4 bases, with 16 bases between the two germline ends. Germline V gene sequence: CDR1 SGHRS, CDR2 YFSETQ. The CDR3 is 15 residues long. The chain's CDR3 is CASSLTFGGSDTQYF. The CDR3 nucleotides read TGCGCCAGCAGCCTCACCTTCGGAGGTTCAGATACGCAGTATTTT.

V gene TRBV28 combines with J gene TRBJ1-4, with D tentatively TRBD1 (5 bases). This CDR3 has 14 amino acids. CDR1 and CDR2 (germline): MDHEN, SYDVKM. V was pared by 3 bases and J by 8 bases, with 13 bases between. DNA of the CDR3: TGTGCCAGCAGTTTCGGGGGGGGAGACGAAAAACTGTTTTTT. Protein sequence: CASSFGGGDEKLFF. Full variable domain (rest looked up from reference TRBV28 and TRBJ1-4): DVKVTQSSRYLVKRTGEKVFLECVQDMDHENMFWYRQDPGLGLRLIYFSYDVKMKEKGDIPEGYSVSREKKERFSLILESASTNQTSMYLCASSFGGGDEKLFFGSGTQLSVL.

This clonotype showed up just a few times. The chain has TRBV6-1 and TRBJ1-5; D gene unclear. Germline CDR1 MNHNS, CDR2 SASEGT. The CDR3 extends over 13 amino acids. V was cut by 7 bases and J by 4 bases, with 11 bases left in between. DNA for the CDR3: TGTGCCAGCATTACCGCGGAGAATCAGCCCCAGCATTTT. Its translation is CASITAENQPQHF.

This clonotype came up many times. The chain combines TRBV30 with TRBJ1-2; D call uncertain. The CDR3 sequence is 12 residues long. CDR1 is GTSNPN and CDR2 is SVGIG in the germline V gene (reference sequence). Trimming removed 2 bases from V and 6 bases from J, with 10 bases in between. CDR3 protein: CAWSPTGNGYTF. The CDR3 DNA reads as TGTGCCTGGAGTCCAACGGGGAATGGCTACACCTTC.

This clonotype has more than one count but fewer than ten. The chain recombines TRBV9 with TRBJ2-1; D is possibly TRBD2 (6 bases). CDR1 is SGDLS, CDR2 YYNGEE, per germline. Trimming removed 3 bases from V and 0 bases from J, with 13 bases in between. The CDR3 covers 16 residues. CDR3 residues: CASSAQTRSSYNEQFF. CDR3 in DNA: TGTGCCAGCAGCGCACAGACTAGAAGCTCCTACAATGAGCAGTTCTTC.

The chain has TRBV11-2 and TRBJ2-4; D is possibly TRBD1 (5 bases). The ends were cut back, 1 base at V and 5 bases at J, with 9 bases in the middle. Germline lookup yields CDR1 SGHAT and CDR2 FQNNGV. This CDR3 has 14 residues. CDR3 coding DNA: TGTGCCAGCAGCTTAGGACAGAATCAAAACATTCAGTACTTC. Translated: CASSLGQNQNIQYF.

The chain joins TRBV19 to TRBJ1-1, with D tentatively TRBD1 (6 bases). The germline V gene encodes CDR1 LNHDA and CDR2 SQIVND (reference sequence). Trimming removed 4 bases from V and 3 bases from J, with 18 bases in between. This CDR3 has 16 amino acids. The CDR3 DNA sequence: TGTGCCAGTAGTAGGGACATCCTAGGCATGGACACTGAAGCTTTCTTT. Protein product: CASSRDILGMDTEAFF.

This clonotype was observed once. V usage is TRBV28 and J usage is TRBJ1-5; a weak D match, TRBD1 (5 bases). The V end lost 7 bases, the J end lost 5 bases, and 12 bases lay between the germline ends. The germline V gene has CDR1 MDHEN and CDR2 SYDVKM. This CDR3 region has 13 residues. CDR3 amino acids: CASTSGVHQPQHF. CDR3 bases: TGTGCCAGCACCTCGGGGGTCCATCAGCCCCAGCATTTT.

This clonotype showed up many times. The CDR3 sequence: CASSPLPISRGNTEAFF. The CDR3 region has the DNA TGTGCCAGCAGCCCCCTCCCGATATCACGAGGGAACACTGAAGCTTTCTTT. The rearrangement joins TRBV7-9 to TRBJ1-1; D gene uncertain. Trimming took off 5 bases at V and 1 base at J, with 20 bases between the two ends. The CDR3 sequence is 17 residues long. From germline, CDR1 is SEHNR and CDR2 FQNEAQ (reference sequence).

This clonotype was seen a handful of times. A read error is likely, as this CDR3 ends without the conserved phenylalanine or tryptophan. This chain uses TRBV10-3 with TRBJ2-2; 8 bases agree with TRBD1. Trimming took 6 bases from V and 0 from J; bases not matched to a gene: 0. The germline V gene has CDR1 ENHRY and CDR2 SYGVKD. This CDR3 comprises 14 residues. The CDR3 loop reads CAIRDRANTGELFS. The DNA for the CDR3 is TGTGCCATCAGGGACAGGGCGAACACCGGGGAGCTGTTTTCT.

This clonotype was counted at least ten times. The rearrangement joins TRBV2 to TRBJ1-3; no definite D call. Germline CDR1 reads SNHLY; CDR2 reads FYNNEI. V was trimmed by 3 bases and J by 2 bases, leaving 11 bases between them. This CDR3 is built from 15 residues. CDR3 coding DNA: TGTGCCAGCAGTGAGGATCCCCTGACTGGAAACACCATATATTTT. It codes for CASSEDPLTGNTIYF.

Remarks on this clonotype: A read error may explain this, as a much larger clone is one base away. The chain carries TRBV2 and TRBJ1-1; TRBD1 might be the D (5 bases). CDR1 and CDR2 (germline): SNHLY, FYNNEI. The CDR3 is 14 amino acids. The CDR3 here is CGSSERPRDGEAFF. The CDR3 DNA reads TGTGGCAGCAGTGAACGCCCTCGGGACGGTGAAGCTTTCTTT. The full variable domain, in which reference TRBV2 and TRBJ1-1 provide the parts outside the CDR3, is EPEVTQTPSHQVTQMGQEVILRCVPISNHLYFYWYRQILGQKVEFLVSFYNNEISEKSEIFDDQFSVERPDGSNFTLKIRSTKLEDSAMYFCGSSERPRDGEAFFGQGTRLTVV.

This clonotype was found many times. The V gene is TRBV3-1, the J gene TRBJ2-1; D is unclear. V gave up 2 bases and J gave up 8 bases, with 13 bases separating them. The CDR3 spans 14 residues. Germline V lookup: CDR1 LGHDT, CDR2 YNNKEL (reference sequence). CDR3 protein: CASSQWGEIYEQFF. The CDR3, as DNA: TGTGCCAGCAGCCAATGGGGTGAGATCTATGAGCAGTTCTTC.

The chain couples TRBV14 to TRBJ2-7, with D perhaps assigned TRBD1 or TRBD2 (5 bases each). CDR3 length: 15 residues. V gave up 1 base and J gave up 0 bases, with 10 bases separating them. From germline, CDR1 is SGHDN and CDR2 FVKESK. The CDR3, as DNA: TGTGCCAGCAGCCAAGGGGACGCGGGCTCCTACGAGCAGTACTTC. It translates to CASSQGDAGSYEQYF.

The chain recombines TRBV27 with TRBJ2-1; 16 nucleotides match TRBD2. The trim removed 5 bases at V and 4 bases at J, leaving 5 bases unmatched. The CDR3 runs 17 residues. CDR1 is MNHEY and CDR2 is SMNVEV in the germline V gene (reference sequence). CDR3 amino acids: CASSPGLAGGRYNEQFF. The CDR3 nucleotides are TGTGCCAGCAGTCCGGGACTAGCGGGAGGGAGATACAATGAGCAGTTCTTC.

This clonotype was counted between two and nine times. The chain uses TRBV3-1 and TRBJ1-2, with a possible D match to TRBD1 (5 bases). The CDR3 extends over 15 amino acids. V lost 0 bases, J lost 8 bases, and 16 bases lay in between. In germline, CDR1 is LGHDT, CDR2 YNNKEL (reference sequence). Here the CDR3 reads CASSQDAGKSTGYTF. The CDR3 bases are TGTGCCAGCAGCCAAGATGCAGGGAAGTCAACCGGCTACACCTTC.

The rearrangement uses TRBV5-1 and TRBJ1-2; 7 nucleotides line up with TRBD1. This CDR3 is built from 14 residues. Losses at the gene ends were 5 bases for V and 2 bases for J; bases not matched to a gene: 6. Germline-derived CDR1 and CDR2 are SGHRS and YFSETQ. The CDR3 region has the DNA TGCGCCAGCAGGACAGGGTTCGCAAACTATGGCTACACCTTC. It yields the protein CASRTGFANYGYTF. The whole variable domain, filled in from reference TRBV5-1 and TRBJ1-2, reads KAGVTQTPRYLIKTRGQQVTLSCSPISGHRSVSWYQQTPGQGLQFLFEYFSETQRNKGNFPGRFSGRQFSNSRSEMNVSTLELGDSALYLCASRTGFANYGYTFGSGTRLTVV.

This clonotype was observed many times. The J gene is TRBJ2-3, the V gene TRBV7-9; D may be TRBD2 (5 bases). The CDR3 length is 13 residues. Germline V gene sequence: CDR1 SEHNR, CDR2 FQNEAQ (reference sequence). The germline V and J ends were trimmed by 5 bases and 6 bases, with 12 bases remaining between them. CDR3 residues: CASSGYWEDTQYF. The CDR3 region has the DNA TGTGCCAGCAGCGGCTATTGGGAGGATACGCAGTATTTT.